Presented here are 23 T cell receptor beta chains from one specimen sequenced in a study of vaccination effects on CD4 cells after COVID-19. In the ViraFEST assay, antigen-specific CD4+ clonotypes were identified by expansion after peptide-pool stimulation. Following 10 days of culture, CD4+ T cells were isolated. Each participant received a vaccine that was either BNT162b2 or mRNA-1273, given as two doses. TCRdb keeps only in-frame clones here, not all; method: immunoSEQ multiplex PCR. The data hold tens of thousands of clones, with 70% to 75% observed a single time. Antigens of these TCRs are unknown. Sequenced material: CD4+ T cells from PBMCs cultured with HCoV-229E spike peptides, taken after COVID-19 vaccination. The receptors originated from a human donor who received a COVID-19 vaccine.

This clone was counted a few times. V is TRBV18 and J is TRBJ1-5, with D possibly being TRBD1 (6 bases). Trimming pared 6 bases from V and 7 bases from J, leaving 13 bases between. Looked up from germline, CDR1 is KGHSH and CDR2 is LQKENI. The CDR3 runs to 13 residues. The CDR3 sequence is CASSRLDSQPQHF. For the CDR3, the DNA is TGTGCCAGCTCTCGACTGGACAGCCAGCCCCAGCATTTT.

This chain connects TRBV29-1 to TRBJ1-1; the D gene is possibly TRBD1 (5 bases). Trimming stripped 7 bases from V and 5 bases from J, with 14 bases between. CDR1 and CDR2 from the germline V gene are SQVTM and ANQGSEA. The CDR3 is 12 amino acids. CDR3 coding DNA: TGCAGCGCTGCGGCGGGGGAAACTGAAGCTTTCTTT. Its protein is CSAAAGETEAFF. Variable domain in full (rest from reference TRBV29-1 and TRBJ1-1): SAVISQKPSRDICQRGTSLTIQCQVDSQVTMMFWYRQQPGQSLTLIATANQGSEATYESGFVIDKFPISRPNLTFSTLTVSNMSPEDSSIYLCSAAAGETEAFFGQGTRLTVV.

This clone was counted once. The chain carries TRBV5-1 and TRBJ2-2; D is undetermined. Germline V gene sequence: CDR1 SGHRS, CDR2 YFSETQ. Trimming took 6 bases from V and 0 from J, leaving 12 bases between them. The length of the CDR3 is 15 residues. The CDR3: CASTDRPPNTGELFF. The CDR3 DNA sequence: TGCGCCAGCACCGATCGTCCCCCGAACACCGGGGAGCTGTTTTTT.

In nucleotides, the CDR3 is TGCGCCAGCAGCTTCCTAGAAAGGAACCCAGATACGCAGTATTTT. Its protein product is CASSFLERNPDTQYF. The chain recombines TRBV5-1 with TRBJ2-3; D is uncertain. The CDR3 contains 15 residues. The germline V gene encodes CDR1 SGHRS and CDR2 YFSETQ. Trimming took 2 bases from V and 4 from J, leaving 14 bases between them.

CDR3 coding DNA: TGTGCCAGTAGTATCCCCCGAACAGGTACAGAAAAGGAAAAACTGTTTTTT. This gives the protein CASSIPRTGTEKEKLFF. The genes are TRBV19 and TRBJ1-4, with TRBD1 as a possible D gene (5 bases). V gave up 3 bases and J gave up 8 bases, with 22 bases separating them. The CDR3 length is 17 residues. Germline V gives CDR1 LNHDA, CDR2 SQIVND (reference sequence).

For the CDR3, the DNA is TGTGCCAGCAGCTTTAGGGGACTGGGCTACACCTTC. Amino acids: CASSFRGLGYTF. The J gene is TRBJ1-2, the V gene TRBV7-2, with D perhaps TRBD1 (5 bases). This CDR3 spans 12 amino acids. V was trimmed by 3 bases and J by 8 bases, leaving 10 bases between them. Germline V gene data show CDR1 as SGHTA and CDR2 as FQGNSA.

The chain is built from TRBV5-1 and TRBJ2-5, with TRBD2 matching over 9 bases. CDR1 and CDR2 from the germline V gene are SGHRS and YFSETQ. CDR3 length equals 15 residues. The V and J ends lost 5 bases and 1 base, in that order; junction bases with no gene match: 6. The CDR3 loop is CASRMSGGTQETQYF. The CDR3 DNA follows: TGCGCCAGCAGGATGAGCGGGGGGACCCAAGAGACCCAGTACTTC.

V is TRBV5-1 and J is TRBJ1-2, with a weak D call TRBD1 (6 bases). V was shortened by 3 bases and J by 8 bases, with 17 bases between the two germline ends. The CDR3 runs to 14 residues. Germline V lookup: CDR1 SGHRS, CDR2 YFSETQ. The CDR3 DNA reads TGCGCCAGCAGCTGGAGTGGGGGGCAGAGAGGCTACACCTTC. Translation gives CASSWSGGQRGYTF.

The V call is TRBV10-2, the J call TRBJ1-3; 7 nucleotides match TRBD1. In germline, CDR1 is WSHSY, CDR2 SAAADI. There are 12 residues in the CDR3. V shed 3 bases and J 7 bases; nucleotides not matched to a gene: 0. For the CDR3, the DNA is TGCGCCAGCAGTGACAGGGGGAACACCATATATTTT. It specifies CASSDRGNTIYF.

This clone was observed a handful of times. The chain links TRBV5-1 to TRBJ2-3, with D perhaps TRBD1 (5 bases). The germline V gene encodes CDR1 SGHRS and CDR2 YFSETQ. Trimming shortened V by 3 bases and J by 2 bases, and 13 bases separated the two germline ends. The CDR3 contains 15 residues. The CDR3 sequence: CASSSRAPFTDTQYF. As DNA, the CDR3 is TGCGCCAGCAGCTCCAGGGCGCCTTTCACAGATACGCAGTATTTT. Using reference TRBV5-1 and TRBJ2-3 for the parts outside the CDR3, the full variable domain is KAGVTQTPRYLIKTRGQQVTLSCSPISGHRSVSWYQQTPGQGLQFLFEYFSETQRNKGNFPGRFSGRQFSNSRSEMNVSTLELGDSALYLCASSSRAPFTDTQYFGPGTRLTVL.

This clone was seen a few times. This chain connects TRBV12-5 to TRBJ1-5; 9 positions agree with TRBD1. CDR1 and CDR2 (germline): LGHNT, FRNRAP. J was trimmed by 6 bases and V by 3 bases; bases with no gene match: 12. CDR3 size: 17 residues. The CDR3: CASGFKPWDRAGQPQHF. Written as DNA, the CDR3 is TGTGCTAGTGGTTTCAAACCTTGGGACAGGGCGGGTCAGCCCCAGCATTTT. Filled out from reference TRBV12-5 and TRBJ1-5, the complete variable domain reads DARVTQTPRHKVTEMGQEVTMRCQPILGHNTVFWYRQTMMQGLELLAYFRNRAPLDDSGMPKDRFSAEMPDATLATLKIQPSEPRDSAVYFCASGFKPWDRAGQPQHFGDGTRLSIL.

This chain joins TRBV30 and TRBJ2-3; D is tentatively TRBD1 or TRBD2 (5 bases each). This CDR3 is 15 amino acids long. V was clipped by 2 bases and J by 4 bases, with 16 bases between them. In germline, CDR1 is GTSNPN, CDR2 SVGIG (reference sequence). The CDR3 bases are TGTGCCTGGAGTTCCACCGGGACGCTCCCAGATACGCAGTATTTT. As protein: CAWSSTGTLPDTQYF.

This clone was detected once. The chain has TRBV5-1 and TRBJ2-5; 7 nucleotides line up with TRBD2. CDR1 SGHRS and CDR2 YFSETQ come from the germline V gene. The CDR3 is 16 residues long. J gave up 1 base and V 4 bases, and 10 bases lay outside the gene matches. The CDR3 sequence: CASSLGGGGGQETQYF. The CDR3 nucleotides are TGCGCCAGCAGCCTGGGCGGTGGGGGGGGCCAAGAGACCCAGTACTTC.

This clone was counted a single time. This sequence joins TRBV12-3 or TRBV12-4 and TRBJ2-3; the D is unclear. V lost 3 bases and J 6 bases, leaving 10 bases between the germline ends. The CDR3 spans 13 residues. CDR3: CASSFWLGDTQYF. CDR3 nucleotides: TGTGCCAGCAGTTTTTGGCTGGGGGATACGCAGTATTTT.

The V and J genes are TRBV6-2 or TRBV6-3 and TRBJ1-5, with TRBD1 as a possible D gene (6 bases). This CDR3 contains 15 residues. The V end lost 2 bases, the J end lost 3 bases, and 11 bases lay between the germline ends. Germline values: CDR1 MNHEY, CDR2 SVGEGT. The CDR3 reads CASSYVGGPNQPQHF. For the CDR3, the DNA is TGTGCCAGCAGTTACGTGGGGGGCCCCAATCAGCCCCAGCATTTT.

The CDR3 sequence is CASSLDEIPRHYTF. CDR3 nucleotide sequence: TGCGCCAGCAGCTTGGATGAGATCCCCCGTCACTACACCTTC. V gene TRBV5-1 combines with J gene TRBJ1-2; D remains unclear. CDR1 is SGHRS, CDR2 YFSETQ, per germline. V was clipped by 0 bases and J by 10 bases, with 16 bases between them. The CDR3 sequence is 14 residues long.

The rearrangement uses TRBV6-5 and TRBJ1-1; D unresolved. Germline assignment: CDR1 MNHEY and CDR2 SVGAGI. Trimming took 1 base from V and 1 from J, leaving 10 bases between them. The length of the CDR3 is 15 residues. The CDR3 nucleotides are TGTGCCAGCAGTTACTGGGGAGTTTCGAACACTGAAGCTTTCTTT. Its translation is CASSYWGVSNTEAFF.

This clone appeared a single time. The J gene is TRBJ1-5, the V gene TRBV5-6; maybe TRBD1 (5 bases). V dropped 7 bases and J dropped 8 bases, with 16 bases sitting between them. Germline lookup yields CDR1 SGHDT and CDR2 YYEEEE. The CDR3 runs 13 residues. The CDR3 region is CASRRRGGEPQHF. In nucleotides, the CDR3 is TGTGCCAGCCGCAGGCGGGGGGGTGAGCCCCAGCATTTT.

There are a few counts of this clone. This chain uses TRBV6-2 or TRBV6-3 with TRBJ2-5, with a weak D call TRBD2 (5 bases). Germline loops: CDR1 MNHEY, CDR2 SVGEGT. The CDR3 is 13 residues long. Trimming removed 6 bases at V and 7 bases at J, with 15 bases between. The CDR3 bases are TGTGCCAGCAGCAAAGAGGGCTCGGGGACCCAGTACTTC. Amino acids: CASSKEGSGTQYF.

The V gene is TRBV30, the J gene TRBJ1-1; 8 bases are a match to TRBD1. There are 13 residues in the CDR3. Germline loops: CDR1 GTSNPN, CDR2 SVGIG (reference sequence). After removal of 4 bases from V and 0 bases from J, the junction contained 1 base not matched to a gene. CDR3 sequence reads: CAWNRGMNTEAFF. In nucleotides, the CDR3 is TGTGCCTGGAACAGGGGGATGAACACTGAAGCTTTCTTT.

The chain has TRBV6-4 and TRBJ2-7, with a tentative D call TRBD1 (5 bases). V was pared by 2 bases and J by 6 bases, with 11 bases between. The CDR3 is made up of 13 amino acids. Germline V gives CDR1 MRHNA, CDR2 SNTAGT. As DNA, the CDR3 is TGTGCCAGCAGTGACCAGGGTTGGGGCGAGCAGTACGTC. Protein: CASSDQGWGEQYV.

This chain joins TRBV6-2 or TRBV6-3 and TRBJ1-4, with a tentative D call TRBD1 (5 bases). Germline loops: CDR1 MNHEY, CDR2 SVGEGT. CDR3 size: 12 residues. The V end lost 6 bases, the J end lost 6 bases, and 8 bases lay between the germline ends. In DNA form, the CDR3 reads TGTGCCAGCAGCAGGGTTTATGAAAAACTGTTTTTT. Its translation is CASSRVYEKLFF.

The chain is built from TRBV12-3 or TRBV12-4 and TRBJ1-1; 7 nucleotides match TRBD1. The J segment lost 4 bases and the V segment lost 7 bases, leaving 3 bases of the junction unmatched. There are 12 residues in the CDR3. This CDR3 reads CASTRGGTEAFF. The CDR3 DNA reads as TGTGCCAGCACCAGGGGGGGCACTGAAGCTTTCTTT.